This TCR beta chain was identified during a study of cytomegalovirus exposure and HLA in healthy donors. V was trimmed by 6 bases and J by 0 bases, leaving 18 bases between them. CDR3 length: 17 amino acids. Germline CDR1 reads MNHEY; CDR2 reads SMNVEV (reference sequence). This clone was seen a handful of times. Vbeta (60) and Jbeta (13) primers were used in the PCR. Generated by immunoSEQ multiplex PCR, the TCRdb table keeps only in-frame clones and is missing some. The table records 150,000 to 200,000 clones, around 78% of them present only once. The sequence derives from a young woman in good health and CMV-seropositive. Sequencing input: PBMCs. The gene calls are TRBV27 and TRBJ2-1; maybe TRBD2 (6 bases). CDR3 in DNA: TGTGCCAGCAGATCCCAGACTAGTTGGACCTCCTACAATGAGCAGTTCTTC. This encodes CASRSQTSWTSYNEQFF.